This entry features one T cell receptor (beta chain) sequence. This specimen comes from a study of blood T cell repertoires in COVID-19. Study context: PBMCs, B-cell-depleted T cells, or T cells provided the cDNA or gDNA that made up the material.

Germline V gene sequence: CDR1 MNHNS, CDR2 SASEGT. The CDR3 sequence is 15 residues long. J was trimmed by 5 bases and V by 8 bases; bases with no gene match: 10. Profiling relied on immunoSEQ multiplex PCR, and the TCRdb table lists in-frame clones only, not all of them. The data show fewer than 65,000 clones, 86% seen once. Sequencing was carried out using peripheral blood. V and J are TRBV6-1 and TRBJ1-1; 11 nucleotides match TRBD1. The clonotype originates from a woman over 75 with acute or convalescent COVID-19. CDR3 loop: CASVSRTGGRTEAFF. DNA for the CDR3: TGTGCCAGCGTTTCAAGGACAGGGGGCCGGACTGAAGCTTTCTTT.